This T cell receptor (beta chain) was sequenced during a study of T cells after yellow fever vaccination. Findings and caveats of the study: Subsequent booster samples again held most clones from primary vaccination (96% CD4, 85% to 90% CD8).

Generation of TCR cDNA used 5'RACE template switching (which added a universal primer site and UMIs). TCRdb fed the 5' RACE reads into MiXCR, producing one record per CDR3 protein. The data contain some 300,000 distinct CDR3 sequences, approximately 10% of them singletons. Trimming shortened V by 10 bases and J by 7 bases, and 29 bases separated the two germline ends. The CDR3 spans 16 residues. The germline V gene has CDR1 KGHSH and CDR2 LQKENI. This clonotype was picked up many times. Its specificity is unknown. J is TRBJ2-7 and V is TRBV18; the D gene is possibly TRBD1 (5 bases). The receptor was derived from a man younger than 35 who received the YFV17D yellow fever vaccine. Sequenced material: CD4+ T cells sorted from PBMCs, taken 5 days after the yellow fever booster vaccination. This CDR3 is CATTTGSGRHVSEQYF. The CDR3 coding sequence is TGTGCCACCACCACGGGTTCAGGGCGCCACGTCTCTGAGCAGTACTTC.